This TCR beta chain originates from a study of identical twins. MiXCR, applied by TCRdb to the 5' RACE reads, yields one record per CDR3 protein. The table records over 250,000 distinct CDR3 sequences, 8% to 9.5% of them present only once. The CDR3 has 14 residues. V lost 6 bases and J 1 base, leaving 11 bases between the germline ends. The germline gives CDR1 MDHEN, CDR2 SYDVKM. This clonotype has a handful of counts. The same specimen was also included in a second study, on yellow fever vaccine responses in identical twins.

The TCR was taken from a woman aged 18-29 years in good health. The chain couples TRBV28 to TRBJ2-3, with no clear D. The specimen sequenced was CD8+ T cells sorted from blood. CDR3 sequence reads: CASSPERGTDTQYF. The CDR3 nucleotides are TGTGCCAGCAGCCCGGAACGGGGCACAGATACGCAGTATTTT.